This T cell receptor beta chain comes out of a study of shared clonotypes between healthy human individuals. The V gene lost 7 bases and the J gene lost 5 bases, with 15 bases spanning the gap. The CDR3 length is 14 residues. Germline CDR1 reads MNHEY; CDR2 reads SMNVEV (reference sequence). Using immunoSEQ multiplex PCR, the repertoire was profiled, and TCRdb retains in-frame clones only, with some absent. The sample consists of some 2,000,000 clones, roughly 95% of them appearing once. The specimen was naive CD4+ T cells sorted from blood. Subset indicated: CD45RA+ positively selected. The clonotype originates from a man aged 18-30 years in good health. V is TRBV27 and J is TRBJ1-5; D is possibly TRBD1 (6 bases). DNA of the CDR3: TGTGCCAGCACCTCGACAGGATCCCATCAGCCCCAGCATTTT. Translating gives CASTSTGSHQPQHF.